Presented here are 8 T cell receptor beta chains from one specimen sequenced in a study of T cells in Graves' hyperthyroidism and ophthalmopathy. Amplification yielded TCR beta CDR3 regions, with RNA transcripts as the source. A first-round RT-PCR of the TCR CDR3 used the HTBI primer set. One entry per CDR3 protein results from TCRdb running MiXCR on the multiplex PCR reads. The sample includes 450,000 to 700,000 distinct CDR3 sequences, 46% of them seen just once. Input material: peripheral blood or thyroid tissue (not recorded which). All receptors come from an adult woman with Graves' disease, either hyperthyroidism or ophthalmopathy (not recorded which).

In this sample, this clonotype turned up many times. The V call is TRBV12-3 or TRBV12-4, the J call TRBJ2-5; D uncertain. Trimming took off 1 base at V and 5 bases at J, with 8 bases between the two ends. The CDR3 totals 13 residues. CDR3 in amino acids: CASSLGVWETQYF. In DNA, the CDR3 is TGTGCCAGCAGTTTAGGGGTATGGGAGACCCAGTACTTC.

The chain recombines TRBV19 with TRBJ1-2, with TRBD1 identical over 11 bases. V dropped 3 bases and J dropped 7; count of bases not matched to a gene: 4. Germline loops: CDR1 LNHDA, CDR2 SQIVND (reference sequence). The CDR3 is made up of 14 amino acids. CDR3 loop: CASSIADRGPGYTF. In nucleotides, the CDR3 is TGTGCCAGTAGTATCGCGGACAGGGGGCCTGGCTACACCTTC.

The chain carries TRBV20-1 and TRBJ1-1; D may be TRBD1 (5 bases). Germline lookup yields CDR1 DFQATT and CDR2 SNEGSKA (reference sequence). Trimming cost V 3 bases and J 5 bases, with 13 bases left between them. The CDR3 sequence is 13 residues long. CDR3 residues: CSASKGRTTEAFF. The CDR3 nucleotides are TGCAGTGCTAGTAAGGGGAGGACTACTGAAGCTTTCTTT.

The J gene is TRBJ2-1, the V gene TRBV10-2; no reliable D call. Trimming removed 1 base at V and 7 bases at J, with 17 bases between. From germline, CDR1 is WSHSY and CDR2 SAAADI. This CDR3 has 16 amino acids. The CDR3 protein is CASSEFGSHRENEQFF. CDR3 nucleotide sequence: TGCGCCAGCAGTGAGTTTGGCTCCCATCGCGAGAATGAGCAGTTCTTC.

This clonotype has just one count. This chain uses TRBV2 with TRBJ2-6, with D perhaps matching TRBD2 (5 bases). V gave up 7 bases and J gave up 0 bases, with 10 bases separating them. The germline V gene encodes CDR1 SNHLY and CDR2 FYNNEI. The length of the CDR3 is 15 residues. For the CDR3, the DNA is TGTGCCAGCACCCTAGCCCCCTCTGGGGCCAACGTCCTGACTTTC. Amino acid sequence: CASTLAPSGANVLTF. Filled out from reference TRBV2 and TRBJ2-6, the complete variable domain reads EPEVTQTPSHQVTQMGQEVILRCVPISNHLYFYWYRQILGQKVEFLVSFYNNEISEKSEIFDDQFSVERPDGSNFTLKIRSTKLEDSAMYFCASTLAPSGANVLTFGAGSRLTVL.

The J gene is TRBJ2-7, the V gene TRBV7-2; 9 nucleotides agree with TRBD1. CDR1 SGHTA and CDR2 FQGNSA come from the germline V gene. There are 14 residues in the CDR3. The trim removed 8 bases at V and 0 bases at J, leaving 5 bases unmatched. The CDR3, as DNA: TGTGCCAGCCGCCGGGACAGGGCCTCCTACGAGCAGTACTTC. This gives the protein CASRRDRASYEQYF. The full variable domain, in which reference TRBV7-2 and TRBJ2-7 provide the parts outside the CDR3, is GAGVSQSPSNKVTEKGKDVELRCDPISGHTALYWYRQSLGQGLEFLIYFQGNSAPDKSGLPSDRFSAERTGGSVSTLTIQRTQQEDSAVYLCASRRDRASYEQYFGPGTRLTVT.

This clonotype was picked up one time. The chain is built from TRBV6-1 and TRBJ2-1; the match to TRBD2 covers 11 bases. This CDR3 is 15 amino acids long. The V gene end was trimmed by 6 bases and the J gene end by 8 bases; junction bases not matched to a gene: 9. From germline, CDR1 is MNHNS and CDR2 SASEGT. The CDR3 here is CASRDSGRGKDEQFF. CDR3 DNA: TGTGCCAGCAGGGATAGCGGGAGGGGAAAGGATGAGCAGTTCTTC.

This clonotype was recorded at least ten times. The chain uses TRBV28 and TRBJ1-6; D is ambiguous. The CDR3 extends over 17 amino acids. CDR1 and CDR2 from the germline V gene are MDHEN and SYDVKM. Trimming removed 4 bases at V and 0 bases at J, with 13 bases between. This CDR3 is CASSSPVVSSYNSPLHF. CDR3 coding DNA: TGTGCCAGCAGTTCCCCAGTCGTTAGCTCCTATAATTCACCCCTCCACTTT.